This T cell receptor (beta chain) was found in a study of shared clonotypes between healthy human individuals. Study-level findings and limits: The four-donor shared clonotypes exceeded non-shared clonotypes in generation probability, with non-shared ones scoring lower.

The V gene lost 5 bases and the J gene lost 5 bases, with 15 bases spanning the gap. There are 15 residues in the CDR3. Germline CDR1 reads SEHNR; CDR2 reads FQNEAQ (reference sequence). Deep-level assay runs were performed. The data were produced by immunoSEQ multiplex PCR, yet TCRdb's version contains in-frame clones alone and is incomplete. The data hold about 600,000 clones, with roughly 98% observed a single time. For this clone: Its antigen is as yet unknown.

CD45RO-negative, CCR7-selected cells formed the naive CD8 fraction, which excluded terminally differentiated effector memory CD45RA+ cells. This chain uses TRBV7-9 with TRBJ2-2; possibly TRBD2 for D (5 bases). Material: naive CD8+ T cells sorted from blood. The clonotype originates from a young man in good health. The CDR3 DNA is TGTGCCAGCAGCCATTTTTCGGGAAGGACCGGGGAGCTGTTTTTT. Translation gives CASSHFSGRTGELFF.